These T cell receptor beta chains were read from a single sample in a study of blood T cell repertoires in COVID-19. Assay: immunoSEQ multiplex PCR; the TCRdb copy retains only in-frame clones and omits some. The sample contains approximately 70,000 clones, around 85% of which appear only once. The specimen sequenced was peripheral blood. Source of these receptors: an elderly woman with active or convalescent COVID-19. Each CDR3 is given without its conserved first and last residue. Each record gives: D gene, V gene, J gene, CDR3 protein. A D gene is named only where the DNA matches it firmly.

d_gene: TRBD2
v_gene: TRBV2
j_gene: TRBJ2-1
CDR3aa: ASTVYRGGPRDRNEQF

d_gene: TRBD2
v_gene: TRBV4-3
j_gene: TRBJ2-5
CDR3aa: ASSQMVYGGDLKETQY

d_gene: NA
v_gene: TRBV11-2
j_gene: TRBJ1-2
CDR3aa: ASSLAGGRAYGYT

d_gene: TRBD1
v_gene: TRBV6-1
j_gene: TRBJ1-4
CDR3aa: ASSDRGTGWEKLF

d_gene: NA
v_gene: TRBV7-2
j_gene: TRBJ2-2
CDR3aa: ASTVRNTGELF

d_gene: NA
v_gene: TRBV5-1
j_gene: TRBJ1-2
CDR3aa: ASSPVGGDYGYT

d_gene: NA
v_gene: TRBV27
j_gene: TRBJ1-6
CDR3aa: ASSLSSGGASYNSPLH

d_gene: NA
v_gene: TRBV5-4
j_gene: TRBJ1-3
CDR3aa: ASSAGQIRSGNTIY

d_gene: TRBD1
v_gene: TRBV11-1
j_gene: TRBJ1-6
CDR3aa: ASSLTGGNSPLH

d_gene: TRBD1
v_gene: TRBV19
j_gene: TRBJ2-1
CDR3aa: ASSPGPGQGYNEQF

d_gene: NA
v_gene: TRBV7-8
j_gene: TRBJ2-1
CDR3aa: ASSLRDRDGSEQF

d_gene: TRBD1
v_gene: TRBV7-3
j_gene: TRBJ2-1
CDR3aa: ASSPGTGWNEQF

d_gene: NA
v_gene: TRBV18
j_gene: TRBJ1-4
CDR3aa: ASATVREETLF

d_gene: NA
v_gene: TRBV4-2
j_gene: TRBJ2-7
CDR3aa: ASSQARDTYEQY

d_gene: NA
v_gene: TRBV21-1
j_gene: TRBJ1-3
CDR3aa: ASSKSSGHPGNTIY

d_gene: NA
v_gene: TRBV10-3
j_gene: TRBJ2-7
CDR3aa: AIAAGGASSYEQY

d_gene: TRBD1
v_gene: TRBV5-4
j_gene: TRBJ2-7
CDR3aa: ASSLPGQGPHEQY

d_gene: TRBD1
v_gene: TRBV7-6
j_gene: TRBJ2-3
CDR3aa: ASSSGRTGYTDTQY

d_gene: NA
v_gene: TRBV9
j_gene: TRBJ1-3
CDR3aa: ASSVEGSGNTIY

d_gene: TRBD1
v_gene: TRBV6-4
j_gene: TRBJ1-5
CDR3aa: ASSRQGQPQH

d_gene: NA
v_gene: TRBV10-2
j_gene: TRBJ1-4
CDR3aa: ASSELSEKLF

d_gene: TRBD1
v_gene: TRBV19
j_gene: TRBJ1-5
CDR3aa: ASRTGTDDYQPQH